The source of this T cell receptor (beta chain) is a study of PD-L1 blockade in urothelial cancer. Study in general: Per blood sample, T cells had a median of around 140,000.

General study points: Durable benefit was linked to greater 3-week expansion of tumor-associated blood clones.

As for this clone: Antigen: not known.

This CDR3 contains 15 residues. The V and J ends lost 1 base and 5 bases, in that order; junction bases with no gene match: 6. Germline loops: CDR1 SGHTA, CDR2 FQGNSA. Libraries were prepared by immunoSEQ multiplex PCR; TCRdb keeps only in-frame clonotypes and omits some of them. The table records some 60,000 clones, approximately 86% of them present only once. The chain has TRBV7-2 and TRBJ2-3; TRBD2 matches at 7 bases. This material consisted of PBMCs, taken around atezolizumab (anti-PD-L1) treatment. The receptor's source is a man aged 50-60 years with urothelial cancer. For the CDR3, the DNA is TGTGCCAGCAGCTTAGGACTAGCTGGGGGAGATACGCAGTATTTT. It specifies CASSLGLAGGDTQYF. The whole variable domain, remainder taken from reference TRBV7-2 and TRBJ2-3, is GAGVSQSPSNKVTEKGKDVELRCDPISGHTALYWYRQSLGQGLEFLIYFQGNSAPDKSGLPSDRFSAERTGGSVSTLTIQRTQQEDSAVYLCASSLGLAGGDTQYFGPGTRLTVL.